The 10 T cell receptor beta chains given below trace back to one sample, sequenced in a study of technical replicates of blood from several donors. TCRdb's copy holds only in-frame clones and misses some; the assay was immunoSEQ multiplex PCR. This table has about 94,000 clones, 95% appearing once. Sequenced sample: T cells isolated from PBMCs. The receptors stem from a human donor in good health.

The rearrangement joins TRBV19 to TRBJ2-3; 10 nucleotides line up with TRBD2. Germline trimming cut 3 bases from V and 0 bases from J; bases unmatched to any gene: 0. The CDR3 is 15 amino acids. CDR1 is LNHDA and CDR2 is SQIVND in the germline V gene (reference sequence). The CDR3: CASSMTSGSTDTQYF. CDR3 coding DNA: TGTGCCAGTAGTATGACTAGCGGGAGCACAGATACGCAGTATTTT.

V is TRBV5-5 and J is TRBJ2-2, with D possibly being TRBD1 (5 bases). This CDR3 is 15 amino acids long. Per germline, CDR1 SGHKS and CDR2 YYEKEE (reference sequence). Trimming left V 0 bases short and J 4 bases short, with 10 bases between. The DNA for the CDR3 is TGTGCCAGCAGCTTGGAAGGGGCCGGCACCGGGGAGCTGTTTTTT. It yields the protein CASSLEGAGTGELFF.

The J gene is TRBJ1-1, the V gene TRBV7-8, with D tentatively TRBD1 (5 bases). There are 14 residues in the CDR3. CDR1 is SGHVS and CDR2 is FQNEAQ in the germline V gene. V gave up 4 bases and J gave up 0 bases, with 9 bases separating them. This CDR3 is CASSYRQMNTEAFF. CDR3 DNA sequence: TGTGCCAGCAGCTACCGACAGATGAACACTGAAGCTTTCTTT.

The chain uses TRBV15 and TRBJ2-3; weak D call: TRBD1 (5 bases). The CDR3 runs 14 residues. Germline V lookup: CDR1 LNHNV, CDR2 YYDKDF (reference sequence). V was pared by 1 base and J by 3 bases, with 8 bases between. The CDR3 sequence is CATSRGQNTDTQYF. The CDR3 DNA reads TGTGCCACCAGCAGAGGACAGAATACAGATACGCAGTATTTT.

V is TRBV18 and J is TRBJ1-1; D perhaps matches TRBD1 (5 bases). V was cut by 2 bases and J by 1 base, with 8 bases left in between. Per the germline V gene, CDR1 is KGHSH and CDR2 is LQKENI. The CDR3 extends over 14 amino acids. In nucleotides, the CDR3 is TGTGCCAGCTCACCAGTGCAGGGGAACACTGAAGCTTTCTTT. This translates into CASSPVQGNTEAFF.

The rearrangement uses TRBV5-1 and TRBJ2-4; 9 nucleotides align to TRBD1. J was trimmed by 16 bases and V by 0 bases; bases with no gene match: 11. CDR1 SGHRS and CDR2 YFSETQ come from the germline V gene. The CDR3 is 14 amino acids. CDR3: CASSLEGTQGAGYF. DNA of the CDR3: TGCGCCAGCAGCTTGGAGGGAACACAGGGGGCGGGTTACTTC.

The chain is built from TRBV9 and TRBJ1-3; a weak D match, TRBD1 (6 bases). Germline-derived CDR1 and CDR2 are SGDLS and YYNGEE. V gave up 4 bases and J gave up 4 bases, with 15 bases separating them. The CDR3 is made up of 15 amino acids. CDR3 region: CASSSPTGSGNTIYF. In DNA, the CDR3 is TGTGCCAGCAGCTCCCCTACAGGGTCCGGAAACACCATATATTTT.

The chain links TRBV29-1 to TRBJ1-2; possible D gene TRBD1, 5 bases. Germline V gives CDR1 SQVTM, CDR2 ANQGSEA. The CDR3 sequence is 15 residues long. The V end was cut by 3 bases, the J end by 4 bases, with 18 bases between. CDR3 nucleotide sequence: TGCAGCGTTGATTCTCTGGGGCGCGGAGCCTATGGCTACACCTTC. Encoded protein: CSVDSLGRGAYGYTF.

The chain combines TRBV6-5 with TRBJ2-5; possible D gene TRBD2, 6 bases. V was trimmed by 5 bases and J by 7 bases, leaving 17 bases between them. Germline loops: CDR1 MNHEY, CDR2 SVGAGI. The CDR3 runs to 14 residues. For the CDR3, the DNA is TGTGCCAGCAGTCCGGATTGGGGGGTAGGGACCCAGTACTTC. Translating gives CASSPDWGVGTQYF.

This chain uses TRBV5-1 with TRBJ2-7; TRBD1 matches 10 bases. With 4 bases clipped from V and 3 bases from J, the junction kept 4 bases outside the gene matches. The germline V gene encodes CDR1 SGHRS and CDR2 YFSETQ. The CDR3 contains 14 residues. The CDR3 sequence is CASSPRDRGYEQYF. In DNA form, the CDR3 reads TGCGCCAGCAGCCCCCGGGACAGGGGCTACGAGCAGTACTTC.